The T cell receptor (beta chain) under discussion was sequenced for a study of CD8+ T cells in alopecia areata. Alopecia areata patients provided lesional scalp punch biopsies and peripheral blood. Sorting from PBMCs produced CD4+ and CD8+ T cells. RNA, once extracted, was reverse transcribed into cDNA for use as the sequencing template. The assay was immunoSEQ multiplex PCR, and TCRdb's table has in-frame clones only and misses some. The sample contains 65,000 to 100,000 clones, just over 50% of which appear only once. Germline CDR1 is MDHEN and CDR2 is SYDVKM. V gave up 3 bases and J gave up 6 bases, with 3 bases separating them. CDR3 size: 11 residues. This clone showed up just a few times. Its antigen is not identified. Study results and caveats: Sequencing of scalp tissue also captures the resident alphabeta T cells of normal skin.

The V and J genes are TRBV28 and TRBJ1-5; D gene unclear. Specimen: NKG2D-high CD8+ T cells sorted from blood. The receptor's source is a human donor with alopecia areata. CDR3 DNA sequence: TGTGCCAGCAGTTTTGGTCAGCCCCAGCATTTT. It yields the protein CASSFGQPQHF.